The clone carrying this T cell receptor (beta chain) was seen repeatedly, ten times or more. Its target is unknown. This CDR3 spans 15 amino acids. The V and J ends lost 4 bases and 0 bases respectively, with 10 bases between them. Construction of the TCRbeta library involved unique molecular identifiers. TCRdb redid the calling of the PCR reads with MiXCR, one entry per CDR3 protein. The table has 250,000 to 400,000 distinct CDR3 sequences, 20% to 30% seen once; the top ten hold approximately 10%. These data originate in a study of T-cell reconstitution after alpha-beta-depleted transplantation in children. Study observations and caveats: Some patients showed high day-60 TCRbeta diversity, which derived from surviving recipient T cells and thymic progenitors. Reportedly, only several hundred clones from non-depleted graft cells drove alpha-beta T-cell counts at about two months. The authors attributed T-cell counts and diversity one year after transplant mostly to newly produced T cells.

The input for sequencing was PBMCs, mostly from graft donor cells, taken 180 days after TCRalphabeta/CD19-depleted stem cell transplant. This chain joins TRBV12-3 or TRBV12-4 and TRBJ2-1; D remains ambiguous. The TCR originated in a male patient younger than 18 who had a stem cell transplant for acute lymphoblastic leukemia, so the T cells may come from the graft donor. The CDR3 DNA is TGTGCCAGCAGTTCTAGAGCAAGCTCCTACAATGAGCAGTTCTTC. Translating it yields CASSSRASSYNEQFF.